This entry features one TCR beta chain sequence. Its antigen is undetermined. This sample was taken from a study of shared clonotypes between healthy human individuals. As for the study in general: The donor pool was made up of a couple of women and three men aged 18 to 49.

Naivety among CD8 cells was defined by CD45RO negativity and positive CCR7 selection, thereby excluding terminally differentiated effector memory CD45RA+ cells. Study results and limitations: Richness estimates generally favored naive over memory subsets.

The germline V gene encodes CDR1 MDHEN and CDR2 SYDVKM. The CDR3 is made up of 14 amino acids. Trimming cost V 6 bases and J 4 bases, with 10 bases left between them. In the sorted-subset replicate PCRs, 200 ng DNA, 25,000 to 30,000 T cell genomes, was used. Profiling relied on immunoSEQ multiplex PCR, and the TCRdb table lists in-frame clones only, not all of them. This sample carries around 1.9 million clones, 85% to 95% of them seen once, and the ten largest clones take roughly 1.7%. The sample taken for sequencing was naive CD8+ T cells from PBMCs. This receptor was taken from a man between 18 and 29 years old in good health. Some clones in this sample may be carry-over from other donors' samples. This sequence joins TRBV28 and TRBJ2-6; D is unclear. The CDR3: CASRVSPGANVLTF. The CDR3 coding sequence is TGTGCCAGCAGAGTGTCCCCCGGGGCCAACGTCCTGACTTTC.